The present entry profiles one T cell receptor gamma chain with its context. Other DNA sequences within the sample encode an identical CDR3. These data come from a study of gamma-delta T cells after stem cell transplantation. CDR3 size: 13 residues. V was pared by 1 base and J by 3 bases, with 3 bases of the junction left unmatched. CDR1 and CDR2 (germline): GITISATS, ISYDGTV (reference sequence). With CATT, TCRdb re-called clones from the RT-PCR reads. The sample carries thousands of gamma-chain clones, approximately 21% recorded once. This chain uses TRGV9 with TRGJ1 or TRGJ2. This receptor was identified in a human donor. It is not recorded whose cells these are; they may come from a transplant donor. The sequenced sample consisted of gamma-delta T cells. CDR3 in amino acids: CALWEVCYYKKLF. In DNA, the CDR3 is TGTGCCTTGTGGGAGGTTTGTTATTATAAGAAACTCTTT.